The 11 T cell receptor beta chains given below trace back to one sample, sequenced in a study of early T cells in non-severe SARS-CoV-2 infection. Each CDR3 protein gets one entry after TCRdb re-called the 5' RACE reads with MiXCR. Among about 50,000 distinct CDR3 sequences, 9% to 15% were seen once, and the ten largest hold 2.5%. The sequenced sample was whole blood, obtained at baseline. All receptors derive from an adult who was a healthcare worker with PCR-confirmed SARS-CoV-2 infection or an uninfected control (not recorded which).

The chain uses TRBV7-2 and TRBJ2-5; 12 bases are shared with TRBD2. Trimming took 3 bases from V and 5 from J; bases not matched to a gene: 13. This CDR3 is built from 18 residues. Germline loops: CDR1 SGHTA, CDR2 FQGNSA. CDR3 region: CASSLTLAGGPSVETQYF. The CDR3 DNA reads as TGTGCCAGCAGCTTGACCCTAGCGGGAGGGCCGTCTGTGGAGACCCAGTACTTC.

This clonotype has only a few counts. This chain links TRBV20-1 with TRBJ2-1; TRBD2 might be the D (6 bases). Germline V lookup: CDR1 DFQATT, CDR2 SNEGSKA (reference sequence). The CDR3 covers 15 residues. V shed 5 bases and J shed 2 bases, with 16 bases lying between them. CDR3 amino acids: CSAQLRERPYNEQFF. CDR3 bases: TGCAGTGCTCAACTTCGGGAGCGCCCCTACAATGAGCAGTTCTTC.

The V call is TRBV7-2, the J call TRBJ2-3, with a tentative D call TRBD2 (5 bases). Germline-derived CDR1 and CDR2 are SGHTA and FQGNSA. V lost 1 base to trimming and J lost 4 bases, with 15 bases between them. The CDR3 has 16 amino acids. The CDR3, as DNA: TGTGCCAGCAGCTTAGAGGCTAGCTTTAGAGCAGATACGCAGTATTTT. As protein: CASSLEASFRADTQYF.

Ten or more counts support this clonotype. The rearrangement uses TRBV7-2 and TRBJ2-3; D is unclear. Germline lookup yields CDR1 SGHTA and CDR2 FQGNSA. Trimming removed 1 base at V and 1 base at J, with 6 bases between. This CDR3 is built from 14 residues. The CDR3 nucleotides read TGTGCCAGCAGCTTAGAACTGGGCACAGATACGCAGTATTTT. It translates to CASSLELGTDTQYF. The variable domain in full, completed from reference TRBV7-2 and TRBJ2-3, reads GAGVSQSPSNKVTEKGKDVELRCDPISGHTALYWYRQSLGQGLEFLIYFQGNSAPDKSGLPSDRFSAERTGGSVSTLTIQRTQQEDSAVYLCASSLELGTDTQYFGPGTRLTVL.

CDR3 bases: TGTGCCAGCAGTGATTCTAGCGGGCCCGGGGCAGATACGCAGTATTTT. This gives the protein CASSDSSGPGADTQYF. This chain uses TRBV12-3 or TRBV12-4 with TRBJ2-3; 8 nucleotides agree with TRBD2. This CDR3 has 16 residues. J gave up 4 bases and V 5 bases, and 11 bases lay outside the gene matches.

This clonotype was found many times. The J gene is TRBJ1-5, the V gene TRBV27, with a weak D call TRBD1 (6 bases). CDR3 size: 15 residues. Germline assignment: CDR1 MNHEY and CDR2 SMNVEV (reference sequence). Trimming took off 2 bases at V and 1 base at J, with 9 bases between the two ends. The chain's CDR3 is CASSLTGQSNQPQHF. The CDR3 bases are TGTGCCAGCAGTTTAACAGGGCAGAGCAATCAGCCCCAGCATTTT.

This clonotype was seen a handful of times. The V call is TRBV18, the J call TRBJ2-1; D unresolved. V lost 3 bases and J lost 8, with 14 bases in between. CDR3 length: 14 residues. CDR1 and CDR2 (germline): KGHSH, LQKENI. In DNA, the CDR3 is TGTGCCAGCTCACCGTGGCCCCTCGGGCATGAGCAGTTCTTC. Amino acids: CASSPWPLGHEQFF. The entire variable domain, with the rest obtained from reference TRBV18 and TRBJ2-1, is as follows: NAGVMQNPRHLVRRRGQEARLRCSPMKGHSHVYWYRQLPEEGLKFMVYLQKENIIDESGMPKERFSAEFPKEGPSILRIQQVVRGDSAAYFCASSPWPLGHEQFFGPGTRLTVL.

The chain is built from TRBV6-6 and TRBJ2-2; no clear D gene. This CDR3 spans 15 amino acids. Deletions cut 0 bases from V and 2 bases from J, with 7 bases between. Germline CDR1 MNHNY, CDR2 SVGAGI (reference sequence). This CDR3 is CASSYSVRNTGELFF. CDR3 DNA: TGTGCCAGCAGTTACTCAGTTCGAAACACCGGGGAGCTGTTTTTT.

The rearrangement joins TRBV11-2 to TRBJ2-1, with TRBD2 identical over 10 bases. V lost 4 bases and J lost 1; bases outside the gene matches: 4. CDR3 length equals 16 residues. CDR1 is SGHAT and CDR2 is FQNNGV in the germline V gene. The CDR3 DNA follows: TGTGCCAGCAGCTCGGGACTAGCGTGGTCCTACAATGAGCAGTTCTTC. Amino acids: CASSSGLAWSYNEQFF.

This clonotype was detected a few times. The chain employs TRBV7-2 and TRBJ2-4, with a possible D match to TRBD2 (6 bases). V lost 3 bases and J 6 bases, leaving 15 bases between the germline ends. Germline-derived CDR1 and CDR2 are SGHTA and FQGNSA. The CDR3 is 15 amino acids. Here the CDR3 DNA reads TGTGCCAGCAGCTTTATCGGGACTTTGGGAAACATTCAGTACTTC. It codes for CASSFIGTLGNIQYF.

The rearrangement uses TRBV6-2 or TRBV6-3 and TRBJ2-7; the D gene is possibly TRBD2 (6 bases). Germline assignment: CDR1 MNHEY and CDR2 SVGEGT. V was trimmed by 6 bases and J by 2 bases, leaving 17 bases between them. The CDR3 length is 15 residues. The CDR3 DNA sequence: TGTGCCAGCAGCACGGTGACTAGGCTGACCTACGAGCAGTACTTC. Translated, it gives CASSTVTRLTYEQYF.